This T cell receptor beta chain was recovered during a study of OX40 agonist ivuxolimab in advanced cancers. Looking at the study overall: Ivuxolimab was an agonistic, fully human IgG2 monoclonal antibody directed against OX40 (CD134), a costimulatory receptor. Of the approximately 54 dose-escalation patients, hepatocellular carcinoma was present in about 19, melanoma in roughly 15, renal cell carcinoma in 9 and head and neck cancer in 9. Intravenous ivuxolimab was administered to patients every 2 weeks at six dose levels: 0.01, 0.1, 0.3, 1.5, 3 and 10 mg/kg. In the dose-escalation cohort, around four fifths of patients were male, and the mean age was roughly 60 years with a range of about 20 to 79. Patients were allowed to have had prior anti-PD-1, anti-PD-L1 or anti-CTLA-4 therapy, and around 43% of the dose-escalation patients had been treated with checkpoint inhibitors. The paper reports the monotherapy dose-escalation portion (N ≈ 50 patients) of the phase I ivuxolimab trial. Three dose-escalation patients achieved partial responses, one with hepatocellular carcinoma and two with cutaneous melanoma. Peripheral TCRbeta sequencing aimed to test whether ivuxolimab altered TCR sequence diversity and caused clonal T-cell expansion.

To sequence the TCRbeta CDR3 region, genomic DNA was isolated from the sorted cells. The immunoSEQ Assay was used to sequence the TCRbeta CDR3 regions. In TCRdb, the immuneACCESS table is reduced to in-frame sequences with V and J assigned. These tables do not hold every clone; where another copy was compared, an unresolved V gene accounts for under half, and the others remain unexplained. This sample comprises about 54,000 clones, 90% to 95% of them detected only once. Roughly 13% of the sample is in the top ten clones. A note on this clone: There is no known antigen for this receptor. No base qualities exist here, and no much larger clone lies one base off it.

Patients with a history of autoimmune disease or receiving systemic immunosuppression were excluded from the trial. Peripheral blood for TCR sequencing was collected from all dose cohorts at baseline, on cycle 4 day 1, and on cycle 7 day 1. Samples were obtained from an open-label, multicenter, first-in-human phase I dose-escalation trial of ivuxolimab. Adults with locally advanced or metastatic head and neck squamous cell, hepatocellular, melanoma or renal cell carcinoma were enrolled in the trial. Before TCR sequencing, CD4+ T cells and CD8+ T cells were sorted from peripheral blood as separate populations. V gives up 5 bases and J gives up 8 bases, and the segment between their germline ends measures 13 bases. The CDR3 starts with the cysteine, ends with the phenylalanine, and has 13 residues. The read is trimmed to its CDR3 DNA, 39 bases read in frame from base 1. CDR1 SNHLY and CDR2 FYNNEI are derived from the germline V gene.

What the study reported, not specific to this receptor: Antigen specificity was not determined for the clonally expanded peripheral T cells. In partial responders in the 0.1-3.0 mg/kg groups, normalized peripheral clonal expansion was found to be among the lowest, especially among CD8+ T cells. Clonal expansion of both CD4+ and CD8+ blood T cells was observed from baseline to week 6 at doses 0.1 to 3.0 mg/kg. On average, CD8+ T cells showed more expanded clones than CD4+ T cells after ivuxolimab. Low levels of normalized T-cell clonal expansion were also shown by some nonresponding patients.

Recombination linked TRBV2 to TRBJ2-1, with the D gene too uncertain to name. The sequence derives from an adult with an advanced solid tumor such as melanoma, head and neck, liver or kidney cancer. The sequenced sample was CD4+ or CD8+ T cells sorted from blood, obtained in a trial of the OX40 agonist ivuxolimab. Read as DNA, the sequence is TGTGCCAGCAGTCGCCCCTTAGCCTATGAGCAGTTCTTC. Its protein product is CASSRPLAYEQFF.